This T cell receptor (beta chain) stems from a study of blood T cell repertoires in COVID-19. After removal of 3 bases from V and 2 bases from J, the junction contained 7 bases not matched to a gene. Germline V gives CDR1 WSHSY, CDR2 SAAADI. CDR3 length: 15 amino acids. Original analysis: Amplification from reference gene primers served as the basis for estimated nucleated cell counts. Profiling relied on immunoSEQ multiplex PCR, and the TCRdb table lists in-frame clones only, not all of them. V and J calls and clone size follow that table, whereas D and trimming were derived from the DNA. The sample lists tens of thousands of clones; around 91% were seen once.

Sequencing was performed on peripheral blood. J is TRBJ2-7 and V is TRBV10-2, with TRBD2 matching over 7 bases. The receptor comes from a woman aged 80 or over with active or convalescent COVID-19. CDR3 nucleotides: TGCGCCAGCAGTGACGGGATGGGAGGGCCCTACGAGCAGTACTTC. This gives the protein CASSDGMGGPYEQYF.